This T cell receptor (beta chain) appears in the sequencing data of a study of T cell repertoires in cytomegalovirus infection (dated by TCRdb to between 2018 and 2021). For the wider study: Because public TCR beta signatures pointed to carriage of CMV infection together with the matching HLA type, the HLA type of each donor mattered for the analysis. Here is what the overall study found, with its caveats: In both this cohort and an independent roughly 360-donor cohort, the cumulative frequency of public TCR beta family members distinguished carriers of CMV infection plus the relevant HLA type. In the ex vivo response, HLA-C-restricted CMV-specific TCR beta clonotypes were dominant, and in two of eight donors the single most frequent clonotype came from this HLA-C-restricted group.

Sequencing was carried out with an Illumina HiSeq 1500. TCRdb cleaned the public reads at Q25 with fastp, built clones with MiXCR and kept in-frame beta chains. Records with the same CDR3 protein are collapsed into one entry carrying the most frequent genes and DNA. A total of around 270,000 distinct CDR3 sequences appear in this sample, approximately 9.2% of them only once. The ten largest make up about 15% of the sample. With regard to this clonotype: Its antigen remains unidentified. Qualities for individual bases were not recorded, and no much larger clone is one base off.

There are 15 amino acids in the CDR3, from cysteine to phenylalanine inclusive. The kept DNA is CDR3 alone, 45 bases in frame from the first base. V is cut by 2 bases and J by 5 bases, and the space between the germline ends is 16 bases. The germline V gene provides CDR1 SGHTA and CDR2 FQGNSA. This clonotype was sampled from a human donor in good health (CMV status not recorded). Some clones in this sample may be carry-over from other donors' samples. The sample comprised PBMCs. Rearrangement joined TRBV7-2 to TRBJ2-7, and perhaps TRBD2 as D gene, on 6 matching bases. The DNA sequence is as follows: TGTGCCAGCAGCTTATCGAGCAGGGAGGTACACGAGCAGTACTTC. This is translated as CASSLSSREVHEQYF.